The sample holds a few counts of the clone carrying this T cell receptor beta chain. Its specificity is unknown. Germline trimming cut 2 bases from V and 5 bases from J; bases unmatched to any gene: 10. CDR3 length: 15 amino acids. Germline V gene data show CDR1 as DFQATT and CDR2 as SNEGSKA (reference sequence). Sample-barcoded 5' priming and a J-beta primer mix drove a second PCR of about 6 to 12 cycles. MiXCR was run by TCRdb on the 5' RACE reads, yielding one entry per CDR3 protein. This sample has around 1.5 million distinct CDR3 sequences, with around 36% found just once. The data are from a study of blood T cells in healthy people across ages. In the study overall: Template switching recovered approximately one barcoded beta molecule for every two T cells. Study conclusions and caveats: In older individuals, TCR beta diversity per million T cells was lower, falling roughly linearly with age. Diversity estimates from one million T cells were considered underestimates.

All donors came from Russia, were Caucasian and healthy, and spanned ages about 6 to 90. The source is a woman aged 25 to 39 in good health. This sequence joins TRBV20-1 and TRBJ2-7, with 9 bases lining up with TRBD2. The sequenced sample consisted of blood. The CDR3 protein is CSARRAGGISDEQYF. CDR3 in DNA: TGCAGTGCTAGAAGGGCGGGGGGGATAAGTGACGAGCAGTACTTC.